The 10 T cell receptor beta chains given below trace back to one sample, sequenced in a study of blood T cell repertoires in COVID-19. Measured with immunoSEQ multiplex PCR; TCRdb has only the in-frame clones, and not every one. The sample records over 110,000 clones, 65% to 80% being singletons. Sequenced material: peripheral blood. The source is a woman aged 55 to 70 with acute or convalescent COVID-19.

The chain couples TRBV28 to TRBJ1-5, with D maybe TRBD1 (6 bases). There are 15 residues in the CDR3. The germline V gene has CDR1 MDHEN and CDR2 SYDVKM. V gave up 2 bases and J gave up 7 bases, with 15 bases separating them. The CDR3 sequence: CASSLGRGIQQPQHF. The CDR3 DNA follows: TGTGCCAGCAGTTTAGGCAGGGGAATACAGCAGCCCCAGCATTTT.

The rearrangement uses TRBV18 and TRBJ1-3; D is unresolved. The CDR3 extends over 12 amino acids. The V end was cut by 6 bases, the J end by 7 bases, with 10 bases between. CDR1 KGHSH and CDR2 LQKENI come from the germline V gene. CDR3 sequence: CASSLGHNTIYF. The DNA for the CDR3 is TGTGCCAGCTCGCTGGGCCACAACACCATATATTTT.

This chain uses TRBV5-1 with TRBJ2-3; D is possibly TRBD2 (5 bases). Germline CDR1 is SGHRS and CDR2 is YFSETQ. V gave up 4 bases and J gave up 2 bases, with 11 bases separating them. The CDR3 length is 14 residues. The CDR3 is CASSIAGNTDTQYF. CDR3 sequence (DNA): TGCGCCAGCAGCATTGCGGGCAACACAGATACGCAGTATTTT. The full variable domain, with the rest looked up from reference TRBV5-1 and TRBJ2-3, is KAGVTQTPRYLIKTRGQQVTLSCSPISGHRSVSWYQQTPGQGLQFLFEYFSETQRNKGNFPGRFSGRQFSNSRSEMNVSTLELGDSALYLCASSIAGNTDTQYFGPGTRLTVL.

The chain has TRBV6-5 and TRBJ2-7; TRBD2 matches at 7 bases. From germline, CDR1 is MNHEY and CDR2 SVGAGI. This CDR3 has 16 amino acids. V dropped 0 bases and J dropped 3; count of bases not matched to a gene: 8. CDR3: CASSYSLGGNYYEQYF. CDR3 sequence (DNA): TGTGCCAGCAGTTACTCTTTGGGGGGGAATTACTACGAGCAGTACTTC.

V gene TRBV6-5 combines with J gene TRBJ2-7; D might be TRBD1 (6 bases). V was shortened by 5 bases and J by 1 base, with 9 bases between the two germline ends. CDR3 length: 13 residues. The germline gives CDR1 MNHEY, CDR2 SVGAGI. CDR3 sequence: CASSRDTSYEQYF. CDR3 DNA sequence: TGTGCCAGCAGTCGGGACACTTCCTACGAGCAGTACTTC.

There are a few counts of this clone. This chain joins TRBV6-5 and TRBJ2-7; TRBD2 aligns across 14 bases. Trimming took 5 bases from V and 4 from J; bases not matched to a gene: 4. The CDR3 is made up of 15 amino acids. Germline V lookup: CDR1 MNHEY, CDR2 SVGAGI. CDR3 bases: TGTGCCAGCAGTCGGGGACTAGCGGGAGTGTACGAGCAGTACTTC. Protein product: CASSRGLAGVYEQYF.

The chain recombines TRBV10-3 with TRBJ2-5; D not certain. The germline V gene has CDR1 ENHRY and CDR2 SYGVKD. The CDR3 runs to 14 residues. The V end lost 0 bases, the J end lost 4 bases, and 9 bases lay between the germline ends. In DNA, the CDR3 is TGTGCCATCAGTGAGTCAGCTAGTGGAGAGACCCAGTACTTC. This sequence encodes CAISESASGETQYF.

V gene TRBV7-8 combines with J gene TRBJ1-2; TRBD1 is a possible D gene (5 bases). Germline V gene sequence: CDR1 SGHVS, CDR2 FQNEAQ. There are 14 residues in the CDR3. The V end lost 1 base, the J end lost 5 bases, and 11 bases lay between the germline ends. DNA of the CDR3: TGTGCCAGCAGCTTAGAGGCAGGGTGGTATGGCTACACCTTC. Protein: CASSLEAGWYGYTF. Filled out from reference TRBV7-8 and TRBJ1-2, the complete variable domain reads GAGVSQSPRYKVAKRGQDVALRCDPISGHVSLFWYQQALGQGPEFLTYFQNEAQLDKSGLPSDRFFAERPEGSVSTLKIQRTQQEDSAVYLCASSLEAGWYGYTFGSGTRLTVV.

The CDR3 DNA is TGCGCCAGCAGCTTTTTCGACAGTCCCCCCTCCTACGAGCAGTACTTC. Protein sequence: CASSFFDSPPSYEQYF. The J gene is TRBJ2-7, the V gene TRBV5-1; D perhaps matches TRBD1 (5 bases). Trimming pared 2 bases from V and 0 bases from J, leaving 15 bases between. CDR1 SGHRS and CDR2 YFSETQ come from the germline V gene. The CDR3 sequence is 16 residues long.

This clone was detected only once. The CDR3 protein is CASSLRGRRDEQYF. CDR3 nucleotides: TGTGCCAGCAGTTTGCGGGGGAGGCGGGACGAGCAGTACTTC. V gene TRBV28 combines with J gene TRBJ2-7, with 7 nucleotides matching TRBD2. The CDR3 extends over 14 amino acids. V was clipped by 3 bases and J by 5 bases; unmatched bases: 7. Germline V lookup: CDR1 MDHEN, CDR2 SYDVKM.